What follows is one T cell receptor (beta chain) and its context. These data originate in a study of control samples from healthy donors and cancer patients. The CDR3 covers 11 residues. Germline loops: CDR1 DFQATT, CDR2 SNEGSKA (reference sequence). V dropped 6 bases and J dropped 2 bases, with 7 bases sitting between them. Data came from immunoSEQ multiplex PCR; TCRdb stores just in-frame clones and leaves some out. The table lists 160,000 or so clones, nearly 95% of them singletons, with over 2% in the top ten. This clonotype originated in a middle-aged man in good health. Sequencing input: blood. The chain couples TRBV20-1 to TRBJ1-2; D not certain. Here the CDR3 DNA reads TGCAGTGCCAAACCAAACTATGGCTACACCTTC. Translation: CSAKPNYGYTF.